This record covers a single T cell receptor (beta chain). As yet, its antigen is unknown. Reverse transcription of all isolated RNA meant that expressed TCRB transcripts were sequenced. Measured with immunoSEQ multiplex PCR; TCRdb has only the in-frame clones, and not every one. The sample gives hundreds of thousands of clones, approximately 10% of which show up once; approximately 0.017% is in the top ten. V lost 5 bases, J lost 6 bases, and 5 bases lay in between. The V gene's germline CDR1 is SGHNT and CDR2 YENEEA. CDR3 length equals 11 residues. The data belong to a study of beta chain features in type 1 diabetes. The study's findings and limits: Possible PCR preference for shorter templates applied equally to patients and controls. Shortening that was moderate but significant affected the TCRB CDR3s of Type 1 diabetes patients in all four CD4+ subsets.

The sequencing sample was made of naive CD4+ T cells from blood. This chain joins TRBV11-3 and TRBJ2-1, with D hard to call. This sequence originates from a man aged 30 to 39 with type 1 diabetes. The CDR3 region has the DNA TGTGCCAGCAGCAACGGCAATGAGCAGTTCTTC. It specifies CASSNGNEQFF.